A single sample gave rise to the 2 T cell receptor beta chains below, sequenced in a study of shared clonotypes between healthy human individuals. Sequenced by immunoSEQ multiplex PCR; TCRdb stores in-frame clones only, minus some. The sample contains about 460,000 clones, more than 70% of which appear only once. Material for sequencing was PBMCs. These receptors all stem from a woman aged 40-49 years in good health. Some clones in this sample may be carry-over from other donors' samples.

This chain joins TRBV28 and TRBJ1-2; 7 positions match TRBD1. The CDR3 has 14 residues. Germline CDR1 MDHEN, CDR2 SYDVKM. The J segment lost 4 bases and the V segment lost 6 bases, leaving 8 bases of the junction unmatched. Here the CDR3 DNA reads TGTGCCAGCAGCCCCCGGGACAGTATCTATGGCTACACCTTC. Its translation is CASSPRDSIYGYTF.

This clone was counted a single time. The V and J genes are TRBV4-3 and TRBJ2-3; D unclear. Germline loops: CDR1 LGHNA, CDR2 YSLEER. Trimming cost V 2 bases and J 0 bases, with 9 bases left between them. This CDR3 region has 15 residues. CDR3 in amino acids: CASSQWQASTDTQYF. The CDR3 DNA sequence: TGCGCCAGCAGCCAATGGCAGGCTAGCACAGATACGCAGTATTTT.